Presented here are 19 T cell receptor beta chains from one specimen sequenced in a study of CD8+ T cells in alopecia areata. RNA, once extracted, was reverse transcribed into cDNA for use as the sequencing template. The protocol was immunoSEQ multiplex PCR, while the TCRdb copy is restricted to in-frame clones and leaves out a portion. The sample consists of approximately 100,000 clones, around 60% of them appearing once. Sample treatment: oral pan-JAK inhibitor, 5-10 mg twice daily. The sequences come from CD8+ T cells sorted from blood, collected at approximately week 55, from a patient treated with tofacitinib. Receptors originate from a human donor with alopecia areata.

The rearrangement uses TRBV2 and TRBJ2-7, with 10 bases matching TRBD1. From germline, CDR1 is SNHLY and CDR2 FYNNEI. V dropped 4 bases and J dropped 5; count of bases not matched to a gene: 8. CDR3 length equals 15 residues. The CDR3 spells CASSVPGQGSHEQYF. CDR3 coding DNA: TGTGCCAGCAGTGTTCCGGGACAGGGGTCCCACGAGCAGTACTTC.

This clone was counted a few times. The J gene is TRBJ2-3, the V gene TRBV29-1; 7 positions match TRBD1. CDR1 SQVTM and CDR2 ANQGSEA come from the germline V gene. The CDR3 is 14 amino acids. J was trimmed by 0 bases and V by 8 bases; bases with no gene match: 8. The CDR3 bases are TGCAGCACTGGAACAGGGGAGAGCACAGATACGCAGTATTTT. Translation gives CSTGTGESTDTQYF.

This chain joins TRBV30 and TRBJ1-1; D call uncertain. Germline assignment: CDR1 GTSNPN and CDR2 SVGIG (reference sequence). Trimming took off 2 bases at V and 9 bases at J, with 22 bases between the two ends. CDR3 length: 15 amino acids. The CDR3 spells CAWSMGSSGILKAFF. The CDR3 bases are TGTGCCTGGAGTATGGGGTCTTCGGGAATTTTAAAAGCTTTCTTT.

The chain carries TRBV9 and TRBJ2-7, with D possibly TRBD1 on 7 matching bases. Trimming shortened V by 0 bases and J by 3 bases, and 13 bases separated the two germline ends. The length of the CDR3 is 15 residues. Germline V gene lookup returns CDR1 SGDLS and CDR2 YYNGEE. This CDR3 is CASSVAQGGGYEQYF. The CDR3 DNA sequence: TGTGCCAGCAGCGTAGCTCAGGGGGGAGGCTACGAGCAGTACTTC. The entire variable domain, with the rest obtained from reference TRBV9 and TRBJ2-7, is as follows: DSGVTQTPKHLITATGQRVTLRCSPRSGDLSVYWYQQSLDQGLQFLIQYYNGEERAKGNILERFSAQQFPDLHSELNLSSLELGDSALYFCASSVAQGGGYEQYFGPGTRLTVT.

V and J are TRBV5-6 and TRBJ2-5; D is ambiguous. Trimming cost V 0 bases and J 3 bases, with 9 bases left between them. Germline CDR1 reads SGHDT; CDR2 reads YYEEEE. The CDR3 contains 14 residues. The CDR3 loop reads CASSLGQTKETQYF. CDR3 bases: TGTGCCAGCAGCTTGGGGCAGACAAAAGAGACCCAGTACTTC.

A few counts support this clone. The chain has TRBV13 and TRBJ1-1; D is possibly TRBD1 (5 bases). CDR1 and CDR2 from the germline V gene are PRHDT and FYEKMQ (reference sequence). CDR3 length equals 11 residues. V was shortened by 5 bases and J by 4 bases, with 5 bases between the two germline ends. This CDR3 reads CASSQGTEAFF. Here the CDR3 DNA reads TGTGCCAGCAGCCAGGGCACTGAAGCTTTCTTT.

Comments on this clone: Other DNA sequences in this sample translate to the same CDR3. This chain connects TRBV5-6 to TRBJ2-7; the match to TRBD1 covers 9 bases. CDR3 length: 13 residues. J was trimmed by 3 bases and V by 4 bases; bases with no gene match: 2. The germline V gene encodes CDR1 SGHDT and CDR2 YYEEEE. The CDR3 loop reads CASSPTGGYEQYF. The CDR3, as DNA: TGTGCCAGCAGCCCGACAGGGGGCTACGAGCAGTACTTC.

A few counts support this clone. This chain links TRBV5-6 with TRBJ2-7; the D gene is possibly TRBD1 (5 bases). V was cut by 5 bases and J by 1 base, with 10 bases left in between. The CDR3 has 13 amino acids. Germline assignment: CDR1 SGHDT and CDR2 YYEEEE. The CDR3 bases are TGTGCCAGCAGAACGGACACGTCCTACGAGCAGTACTTC. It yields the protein CASRTDTSYEQYF.

The DNA for the CDR3 is TGCGCCAGCAGTCACCCGGCGGGCAATCAGCCCCAGCATTTT. Its translation is CASSHPAGNQPQHF. This chain links TRBV4-1 with TRBJ1-5; no clear D. CDR1 and CDR2 (germline): MGHRA, YSYEKL. This CDR3 region has 14 residues. V was clipped by 6 bases and J by 2 bases, with 11 bases between them.

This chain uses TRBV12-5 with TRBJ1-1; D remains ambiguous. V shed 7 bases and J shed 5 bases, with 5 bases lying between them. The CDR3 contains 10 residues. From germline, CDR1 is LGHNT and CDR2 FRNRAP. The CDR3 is CASEGTEAFF. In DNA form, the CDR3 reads TGTGCTAGTGAAGGGACTGAAGCTTTCTTT. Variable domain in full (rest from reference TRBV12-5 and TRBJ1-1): DARVTQTPRHKVTEMGQEVTMRCQPILGHNTVFWYRQTMMQGLELLAYFRNRAPLDDSGMPKDRFSAEMPDATLATLKIQPSEPRDSAVYFCASEGTEAFFGQGTRLTVV.

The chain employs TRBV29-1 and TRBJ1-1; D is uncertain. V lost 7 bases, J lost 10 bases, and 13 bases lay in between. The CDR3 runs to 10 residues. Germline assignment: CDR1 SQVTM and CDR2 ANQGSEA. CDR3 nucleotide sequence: TGCAGCGATGCAGACCAGACAGCTTTCTTT. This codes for CSDADQTAFF.

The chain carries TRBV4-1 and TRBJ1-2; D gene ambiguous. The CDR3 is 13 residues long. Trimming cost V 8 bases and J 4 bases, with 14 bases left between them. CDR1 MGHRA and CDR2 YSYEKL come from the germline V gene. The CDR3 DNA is TGCGCCAGCCGACTCGACTTTGGCTATGGCTACACCTTC. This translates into CASRLDFGYGYTF.

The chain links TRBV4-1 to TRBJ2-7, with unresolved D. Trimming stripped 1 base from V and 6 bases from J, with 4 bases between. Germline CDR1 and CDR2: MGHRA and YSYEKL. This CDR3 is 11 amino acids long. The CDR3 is CASSQVGEQYF. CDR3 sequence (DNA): TGCGCCAGCAGCCAAGTGGGCGAGCAGTACTTC.

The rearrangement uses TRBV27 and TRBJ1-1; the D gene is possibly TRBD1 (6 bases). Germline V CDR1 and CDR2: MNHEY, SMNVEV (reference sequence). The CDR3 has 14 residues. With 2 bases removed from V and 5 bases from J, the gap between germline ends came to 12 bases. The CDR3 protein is CASSLTGSQTEAFF. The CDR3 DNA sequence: TGTGCCAGCAGTTTAACAGGGTCACAGACTGAAGCTTTCTTT.

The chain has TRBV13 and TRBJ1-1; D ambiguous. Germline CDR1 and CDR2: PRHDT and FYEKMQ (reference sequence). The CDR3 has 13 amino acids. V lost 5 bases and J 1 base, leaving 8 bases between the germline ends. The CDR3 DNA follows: TGTGCCAGCAGCCCTACCGGGAACACTGAAGCTTTCTTT. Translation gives CASSPTGNTEAFF.

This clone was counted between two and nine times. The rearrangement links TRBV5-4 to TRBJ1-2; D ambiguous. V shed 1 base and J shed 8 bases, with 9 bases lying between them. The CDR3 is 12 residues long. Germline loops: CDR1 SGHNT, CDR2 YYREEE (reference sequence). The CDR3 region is CASSLSGSGYTF. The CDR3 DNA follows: TGTGCCAGCAGCTTGTCCGGGAGCGGCTACACCTTC.

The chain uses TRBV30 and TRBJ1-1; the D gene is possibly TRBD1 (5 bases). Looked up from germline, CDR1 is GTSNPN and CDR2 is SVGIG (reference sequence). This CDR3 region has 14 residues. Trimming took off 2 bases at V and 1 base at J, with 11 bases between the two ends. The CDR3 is CAWSMGTGNTEAFF. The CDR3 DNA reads TGTGCCTGGAGTATGGGGACGGGGAACACTGAAGCTTTCTTT.

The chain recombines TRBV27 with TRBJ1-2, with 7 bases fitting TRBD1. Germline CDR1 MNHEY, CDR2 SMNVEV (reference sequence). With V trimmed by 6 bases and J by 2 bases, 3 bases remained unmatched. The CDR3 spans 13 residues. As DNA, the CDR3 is TGTGCCAGCAGCCTGGGACAGAACTATGGCTACACCTTC. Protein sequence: CASSLGQNYGYTF.

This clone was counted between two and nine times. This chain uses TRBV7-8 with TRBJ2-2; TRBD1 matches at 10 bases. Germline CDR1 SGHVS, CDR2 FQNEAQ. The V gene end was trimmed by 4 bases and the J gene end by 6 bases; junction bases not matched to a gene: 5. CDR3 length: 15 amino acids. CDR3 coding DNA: TGTGCCAGCAGCTCGACAGGGGGCTCAGCCGGGGAGCTGTTTTTT. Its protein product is CASSSTGGSAGELFF.